This record looks at one TCR beta chain sequence and its context. Its specificity is unknown. Sequencing was at survey level. Profiled with immunoSEQ multiplex PCR; TCRdb holds only in-frame clones, not every one. Of under 35,000 clones listed, approximately 79% are singletons. From germline, CDR1 is SEHNR and CDR2 FQNEAQ (reference sequence). V shed 4 bases and J shed 6 bases, with 11 bases lying between them. The CDR3 totals 13 residues. The data were obtained in a study of STAT5B mutations in CD4+ large granular lymphocyte leukemia. Notes on the study in general: TRBV06-family usage was enriched in top patient clones (8/27) versus controls (2/35). Without putative leukemic clones, patient CD4-sorted repertoires remained more clonal than healthy CD4+ repertoires.

Sequenced input: CD4+ T cells from blood buffy coats. The TCR sequence derives from a human donor in good health. The rearrangement joins TRBV7-9 to TRBJ2-3; D is possibly TRBD1 or TRBD2 (6 bases each). CDR3 in amino acids: CASSWGASDTQYF. For the CDR3, the DNA is TGTGCCAGCAGCTGGGGGGCTAGCGATACGCAGTATTTT.